This is a list of T cell receptor beta chains from one sample in a study of ipilimumab plus nivolumab after autologous stem cell transplantation. The protocol was immunoSEQ multiplex PCR, while the TCRdb copy is restricted to in-frame clones and leaves out a portion. The repertoire holds some 22,000 clones, around 80% seen once, with roughly 20% in the top ten. Sequenced here: PBMCs, sampled in a trial of ipilimumab plus nivolumab as post-transplant consolidation. The receptors come from a male donor with diffuse large B-cell lymphoma. Each CDR3 is given with its conserved first and last residue. D genes are given only for firm matches. Size tells how often a clone was seen (once, few, many) or the class of an expanded clone, and some rows leave it out.

TRBJ2-3	-	-	TRBV13	TGTGCCAGCAGCTTAGTCGGCACAGATACGCAGTATTTT	CASSLVGTDTQYF
TRBJ2-7	-	TRBD1	TRBV5-6	TGTGCCAGCAGCTTGGTGGGCAGGGGGAAGGGCGAGCAGTACTTC	CASSLVGRGKGEQYF
TRBJ2-3	-	TRBD2	TRBV11-2	TGTGCCAGCAGCTTCCCGGGACTAGTCGGGGATACGCAGTATTTT	CASSFPGLVGDTQYF
TRBJ1-1	-	TRBD1	TRBV6-5	TGTGCCAGCAGTTACCAAGGGACAGCGGGCACTGAAGCTTTCTTT	CASSYQGTAGTEAFF
TRBJ1-2	-	-	TRBV15	TGTGCCACCAGCAGAGCTCCGGGCCCCCGGGGTGGCTACACCTTC	CATSRAPGPRGGYTF
TRBJ2-1	-	-	TRBV6-5	TGTGCCAGCGGGCGGCTAGCAGGTAATGAGCAGTTCTTC	CASGRLAGNEQFF
TRBJ1-3	medium-sized	-	TRBV6-1	TGTGCCAGCAGTTTTGGACGGGTCTCTGGAAACACCATATATTTT	CASSFGRVSGNTIYF
TRBJ1-1	-	-	TRBV5-4	TGTGCCAGCAGCTTGTTAGAGGGGTTGAGGACTGAAGCTTTCTTT	CASSLLEGLRTEAFF
TRBJ2-1	-	-	TRBV28	TGTGCCAGCAGACAGTACAATGAGCAGTTCTTC	CASRQYNEQFF
TRBJ1-5	-	TRBD1	TRBV6-1	TGTGCCAGCAGTGCTACATCCGGGACAGCTCGAAATCAGCCCCAGCATTTT	CASSATSGTARNQPQHF
TRBJ1-6	-	-	TRBV7-6	TGTGCCAGCAGCTTAGGGCAGACTTCTAATTCACCCCTCCACTTT	CASSLGQTSNSPLHF
TRBJ2-7	-	TRBD1	TRBV2	TGTGCCAGCACCAAAAGCCCCGGGACAGGGGACGAGCAGTACTTC	CASTKSPGTGDEQYF
TRBJ2-3	-	TRBD1	TRBV19	TGTGCCAGTAGTATAGGCCAAGGGACAGGCCCAGATACGCAGTATTTT	CASSIGQGTGPDTQYF